The TCR beta chain described here comes from a study of cytomegalovirus exposure and HLA in healthy donors. Across the whole study: In an early release, HLA-typed donors contributed some 80 million unique TCR sequences.

Study results and limitations: In presence/absence analyses, roughly uniform sequencing depth across donors was assumed. Reports credit the classifier with highly specific, highly sensitive diagnosis of cytomegalovirus status. Most CMV-associated TCR beta chains appeared HLA-restricted in a later analysis.

V gave up 0 bases and J gave up 5 bases, with 11 bases separating them. Per the germline V gene, CDR1 is SGHVS and CDR2 is FQNEAQ. The CDR3 is made up of 15 amino acids. With regard to this clone: Antigen: not known.

The PCR was carried out with 60 Vbeta primers and 13 Jbeta primers. Here immunoSEQ multiplex PCR was the method, and the copy in TCRdb shows in-frame clones only, minus some. The top ten hold around 4.2% of the sample, which has about 270,000 clones, roughly 89% seen once. The V call is TRBV7-8, the J call TRBJ1-5; D is ambiguous. The specimen was PBMCs. The sequence came from a man in his forties or fifties in good health and CMV-seropositive. CDR3 nucleotides: TGTGCCAGCAGCTTAGCGCAAGGAGTTCATCAGCCCCAGCATTTT. This encodes CASSLAQGVHQPQHF.